The clone carrying this T cell receptor (beta chain) was seen many times. Its antigen is as yet unknown. Per germline, CDR1 MNHNS and CDR2 SASEGT. With 7 bases clipped from V and 4 bases from J, the junction kept 4 bases outside the gene matches. The CDR3 sequence is 13 residues long. TCR beta CDR3 sequences were amplified from RNA transcripts. In the first-round RT-PCR of the TCR CDR3, the HTBI primer set was used. TCRdb reanalysed the multiplex PCR reads using MiXCR and keeps one entry per CDR3 protein. The sample carries around 200,000 distinct CDR3 sequences, over 15% recorded once. The source of the sample is a study of T cells in Graves' hyperthyroidism and ophthalmopathy. Findings and limits, study-wide: Stable hyperthyroidism and ophthalmopathy were separated using 13 V-J signatures. Most clonotypes expanded in thyroid above 0.001 were likewise present in blood.

Each diagnosis drew on symptoms, thyroxine, TRAb, thyroid ultrasound and orbital computed tomography findings. This clonotype was obtained from a woman in her forties or fifties with Graves' hyperthyroidism. The sequencing sample was made of blood. This chain connects TRBV6-1 to TRBJ2-3; TRBD1 matches at 8 bases. The CDR3 DNA reads TGTGCCAGCACTCCGACAGGGGCAGATACGCAGTATTTT. Translation: CASTPTGADTQYF.